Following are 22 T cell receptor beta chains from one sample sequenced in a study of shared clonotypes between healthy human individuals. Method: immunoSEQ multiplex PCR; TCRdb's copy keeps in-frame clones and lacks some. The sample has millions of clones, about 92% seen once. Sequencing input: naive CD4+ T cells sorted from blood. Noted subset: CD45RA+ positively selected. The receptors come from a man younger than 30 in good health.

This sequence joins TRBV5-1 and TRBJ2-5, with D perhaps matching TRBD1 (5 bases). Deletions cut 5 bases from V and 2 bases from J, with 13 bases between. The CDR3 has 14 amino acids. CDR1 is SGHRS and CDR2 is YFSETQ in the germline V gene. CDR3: CASSFTGLQETQYF. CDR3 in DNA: TGCGCCAGCAGTTTCACAGGTCTACAAGAGACCCAGTACTTC.

The CDR3 loop is CAWTTLTTYEQYF. The CDR3 bases are TGTGCCTGGACCACACTGACCACTTACGAGCAGTACTTC. The chain carries TRBV30 and TRBJ2-7; D gene ambiguous. This CDR3 has 13 amino acids. V gave up 4 bases and J gave up 4 bases, with 14 bases separating them. Germline assignment: CDR1 GTSNPN and CDR2 SVGIG (reference sequence).

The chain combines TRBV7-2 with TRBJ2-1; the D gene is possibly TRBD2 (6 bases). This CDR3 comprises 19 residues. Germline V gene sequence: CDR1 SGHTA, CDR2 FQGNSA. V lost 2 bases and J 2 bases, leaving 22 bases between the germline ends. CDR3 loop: CASSLHRYGGAAPYNEQFF. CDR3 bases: TGTGCCAGCAGCTTACACAGGTACGGGGGAGCTGCACCCTACAATGAGCAGTTCTTC.

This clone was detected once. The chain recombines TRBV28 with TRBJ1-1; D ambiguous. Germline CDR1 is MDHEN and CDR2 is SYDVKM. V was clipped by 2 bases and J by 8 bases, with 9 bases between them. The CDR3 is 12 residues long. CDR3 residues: CASSLVQREAFF. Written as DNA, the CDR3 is TGTGCCAGCAGTTTAGTACAGCGAGAAGCTTTCTTT.

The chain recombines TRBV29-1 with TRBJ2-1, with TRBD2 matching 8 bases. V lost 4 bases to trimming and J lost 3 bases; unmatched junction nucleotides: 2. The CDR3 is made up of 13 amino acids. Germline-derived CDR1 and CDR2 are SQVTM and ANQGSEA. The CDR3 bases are TGCAGCGTTGGGCGGGGGGACTACAATGAGCAGTTCTTC. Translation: CSVGRGDYNEQFF.

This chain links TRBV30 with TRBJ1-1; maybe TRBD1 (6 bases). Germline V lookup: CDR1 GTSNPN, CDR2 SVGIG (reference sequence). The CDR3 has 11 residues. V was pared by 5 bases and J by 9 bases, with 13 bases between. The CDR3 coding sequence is TGTGCCTGGCGGGGGGCGAATCAAGCTTTCTTT. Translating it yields CAWRGANQAFF.

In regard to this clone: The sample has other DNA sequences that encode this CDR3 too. In nucleotides, the CDR3 is TGCGCCAGCAGCCAAGATCTCCCCTACGAGCAGTACTTC. It codes for CASSQDLPYEQYF. This chain links TRBV4-3 with TRBJ2-7; D unclear. The V end lost 0 bases, the J end lost 2 bases, and 5 bases lay between the germline ends. The germline V gene encodes CDR1 LGHNA and CDR2 YSLEER. This CDR3 comprises 13 residues.

The CDR3 sequence: CASGGGGLSTDTQYF. The CDR3 nucleotides read TGCGCCAGCGGGGGAGGGGGCCTTAGCACAGATACGCAGTATTTT. The chain carries TRBV10-1 and TRBJ2-3, with D perhaps matching TRBD1 or TRBD2 (7 bases each). V was trimmed by 8 bases and J by 0 bases, leaving 15 bases between them. This CDR3 has 15 amino acids. Germline assignment: CDR1 WNHNN and CDR2 SYGVQD (reference sequence).

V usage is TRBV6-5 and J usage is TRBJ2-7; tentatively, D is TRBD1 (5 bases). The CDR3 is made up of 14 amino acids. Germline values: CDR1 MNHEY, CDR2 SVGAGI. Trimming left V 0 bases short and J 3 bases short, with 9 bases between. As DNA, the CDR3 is TGTGCCAGCAGTTACTCTCAGGGTCGCTACGAGCAGTACTTC. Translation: CASSYSQGRYEQYF.

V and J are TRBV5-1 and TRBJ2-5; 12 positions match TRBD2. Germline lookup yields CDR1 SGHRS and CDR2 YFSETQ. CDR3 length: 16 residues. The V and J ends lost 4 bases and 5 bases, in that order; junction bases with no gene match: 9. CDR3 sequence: CASSPRTSGVSETQYF. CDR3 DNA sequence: TGCGCCAGCAGCCCCAGGACTAGCGGGGTGAGCGAGACCCAGTACTTC.

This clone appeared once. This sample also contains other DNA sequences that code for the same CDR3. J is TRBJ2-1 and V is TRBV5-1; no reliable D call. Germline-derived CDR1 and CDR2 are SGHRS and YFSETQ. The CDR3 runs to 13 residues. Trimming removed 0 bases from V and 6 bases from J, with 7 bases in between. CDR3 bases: TGCGCCAGCAGCTTGGCAAGGGCCAATGAGCAGTTCTTC. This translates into CASSLARANEQFF.

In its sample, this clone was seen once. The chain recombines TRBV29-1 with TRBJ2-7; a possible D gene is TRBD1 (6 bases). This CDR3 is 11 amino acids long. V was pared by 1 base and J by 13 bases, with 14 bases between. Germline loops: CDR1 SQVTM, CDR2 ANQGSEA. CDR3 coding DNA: TGCAGCGTTGAAGTACAGGGCCGGAGTTACTTC. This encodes CSVEVQGRSYF.

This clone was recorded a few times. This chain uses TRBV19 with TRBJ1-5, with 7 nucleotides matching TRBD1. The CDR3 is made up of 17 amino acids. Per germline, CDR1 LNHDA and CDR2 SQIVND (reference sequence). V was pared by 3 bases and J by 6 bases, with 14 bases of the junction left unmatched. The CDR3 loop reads CASSILGYEGASQPQHF. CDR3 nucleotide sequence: TGTGCCAGTAGTATTTTGGGGTACGAGGGGGCGAGTCAGCCCCAGCATTTT.

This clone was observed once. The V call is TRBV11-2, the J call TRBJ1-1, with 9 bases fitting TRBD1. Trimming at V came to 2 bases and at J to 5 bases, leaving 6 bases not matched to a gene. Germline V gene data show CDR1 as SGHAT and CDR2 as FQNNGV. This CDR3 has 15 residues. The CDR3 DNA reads TGTGCCAGCAGCTTACAACAGGGGGCGAATACTGAAGCTTTCTTT. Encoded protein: CASSLQQGANTEAFF.

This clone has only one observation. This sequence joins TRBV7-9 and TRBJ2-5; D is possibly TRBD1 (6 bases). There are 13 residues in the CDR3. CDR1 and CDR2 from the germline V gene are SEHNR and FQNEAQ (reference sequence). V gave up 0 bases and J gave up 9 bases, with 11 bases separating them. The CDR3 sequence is CASSLASGGSQYF. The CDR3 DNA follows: TGTGCCAGCAGCTTAGCATCTGGGGGCTCCCAGTACTTC.

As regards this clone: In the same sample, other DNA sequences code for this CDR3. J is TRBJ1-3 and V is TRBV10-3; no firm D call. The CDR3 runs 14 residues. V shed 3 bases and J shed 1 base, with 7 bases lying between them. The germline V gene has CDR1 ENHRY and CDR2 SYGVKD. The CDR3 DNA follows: TGTGCCATCAGTGAAGGTACTTCTGGAAACACCATATATTTT. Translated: CAISEGTSGNTIYF.

The chain's CDR3 is CASSLGRKRGTDTQYF. CDR3 sequence (DNA): TGTGCCAGCAGCTTAGGTCGCAAAAGGGGCACAGATACGCAGTATTTT. The gene calls are TRBV7-9 and TRBJ2-3, with D uncertain. There are 16 residues in the CDR3. The V gene lost 1 base and the J gene lost 1 base, with 12 bases spanning the gap. Per germline, CDR1 SEHNR and CDR2 FQNEAQ (reference sequence).

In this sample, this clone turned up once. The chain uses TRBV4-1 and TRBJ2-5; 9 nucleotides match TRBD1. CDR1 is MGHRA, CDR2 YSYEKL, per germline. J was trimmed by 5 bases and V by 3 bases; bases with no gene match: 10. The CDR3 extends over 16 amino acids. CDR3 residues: CASSHPGTGRLETQYF. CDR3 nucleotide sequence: TGCGCCAGCAGCCATCCTGGGACAGGGAGGTTGGAGACCCAGTACTTC.

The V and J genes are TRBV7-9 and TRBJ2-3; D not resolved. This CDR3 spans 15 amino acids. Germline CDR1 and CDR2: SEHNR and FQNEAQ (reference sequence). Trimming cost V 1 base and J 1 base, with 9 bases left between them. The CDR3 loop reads CASSLGQGRTDTQYF. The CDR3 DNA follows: TGTGCCAGCAGCTTAGGGCAAGGGCGCACAGATACGCAGTATTTT.

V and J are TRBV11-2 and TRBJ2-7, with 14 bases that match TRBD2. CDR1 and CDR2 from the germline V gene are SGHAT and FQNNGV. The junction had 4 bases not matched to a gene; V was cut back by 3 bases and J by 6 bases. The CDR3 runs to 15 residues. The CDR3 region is CASSFAGLAGVEQYF. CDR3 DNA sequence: TGTGCCAGCAGCTTCGCGGGACTAGCGGGAGTCGAGCAGTACTTC.

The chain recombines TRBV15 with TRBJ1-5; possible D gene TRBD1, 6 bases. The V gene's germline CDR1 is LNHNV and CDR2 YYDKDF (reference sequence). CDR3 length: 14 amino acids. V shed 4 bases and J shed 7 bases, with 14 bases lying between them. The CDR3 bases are TGTGCCACCAGCATCTACAGGGCCCAACAGCCCCAGCATTTT. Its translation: CATSIYRAQQPQHF.

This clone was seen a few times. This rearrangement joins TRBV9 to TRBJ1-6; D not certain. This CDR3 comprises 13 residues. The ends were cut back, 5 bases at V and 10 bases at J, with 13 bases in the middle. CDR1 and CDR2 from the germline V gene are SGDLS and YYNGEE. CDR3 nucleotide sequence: TGTGCCAGCAGTGCCGGGCAAGGCTCACCCCTCCACTTT. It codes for CASSAGQGSPLHF. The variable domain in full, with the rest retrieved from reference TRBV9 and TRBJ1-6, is DSGVTQTPKHLITATGQRVTLRCSPRSGDLSVYWYQQSLDQGLQFLIQYYNGEERAKGNILERFSAQQFPDLHSELNLSSLELGDSALYFCASSAGQGSPLHFGNGTRLTVT.